The clone carrying this TCR beta chain was picked up one time. The data are from a study of T cell changes during pregnancy in multiple sclerosis. The method was immunoSEQ multiplex PCR; TCRdb's version includes in-frame clones alone and lacks a portion of them. This sample has tens of thousands of clones, with 93% found just once. Trimming removed 1 base at V and 3 bases at J, with 6 bases between. The CDR3 loop spans 13 amino acids. From germline, CDR1 is MGHRA and CDR2 YSYEKL. Here the sequenced sample was peripheral blood, taken after pregnancy. The receptor was derived from a female donor with multiple sclerosis, enrolled in a pregnancy study. The chain joins TRBV4-1 to TRBJ1-1; unclear D gene. The CDR3 spells CASSQAGYTEAFF. The CDR3 DNA reads as TGCGCCAGCAGCCAAGCAGGATACACTGAAGCTTTCTTT.